Listed below are T cell receptor beta chains from one sample, sequenced in a study of T-cell reconstitution after alpha-beta-depleted transplantation in children. Each CDR3 protein is one row after TCRdb ran MiXCR on the PCR reads. The sample consists of approximately 420,000 distinct CDR3 sequences, approximately 11% of them appearing once. This specimen was PBMCs from the stem cell graft donor, taken from the stem cell graft. All receptors come from a human donor who donated a stem cell graft to a child with acute myeloid leukemia. CDR3s include the opening cysteine and the closing phenylalanine or tryptophan. Each record gives: J gene, clone size, D gene, V gene, CDR3 protein, CDR3 DNA. The D gene is left open where the match is weak. The size entry is marked missing in some rows and otherwise reads once, few, many or a size class.

j_call: TRBJ2-7; clone_size: many; d_call: TRBD1; v_call: TRBV6-5; cdr3_aa: CASSTGTGGTYEQYF; cdr3_nt: TGTGCCAGCAGTACGGGGACAGGGGGAACCTACGAGCAGTACTTC
j_call: TRBJ2-7; clone_size: NA; d_call: TRBD2; v_call: TRBV2; cdr3_aa: CASSDGLADYEQYF; cdr3_nt: TGTGCCAGCAGTGATGGACTAGCTGATTACGAGCAGTACTTC
j_call: TRBJ2-2; clone_size: NA; d_call: NA; v_call: TRBV7-2; cdr3_aa: CASSPGLYTGELFF; cdr3_nt: TGTGCCAGCAGCCCTGGACTATACACCGGGGAGCTGTTTTTT
j_call: TRBJ1-4; clone_size: NA; d_call: NA; v_call: TRBV5-1; cdr3_aa: CASSKDDRLHEKLFF; cdr3_nt: TGCGCCAGCAGCAAGGATGACAGGCTTCATGAAAAACTGTTTTTT
j_call: TRBJ2-1; clone_size: NA; d_call: TRBD2; v_call: TRBV29-1; cdr3_aa: CSASSGRANEQFF; cdr3_nt: TGCAGCGCATCCAGCGGGAGGGCCAATGAGCAGTTCTTC
j_call: TRBJ2-2; clone_size: few; d_call: TRBD2; v_call: TRBV10-2; cdr3_aa: CASRETSGPGELFF; cdr3_nt: TGCGCCAGCAGGGAGACTAGCGGGCCCGGGGAGCTGTTTTTT
j_call: TRBJ2-3; clone_size: few; d_call: TRBD1; v_call: TRBV11-2; cdr3_aa: CASSSVTLLRTGGTDTQYF; cdr3_nt: TGTGCCAGCAGTTCTGTTACGCTGCTACGGACAGGGGGCACAGATACGCAGTATTTT
j_call: TRBJ2-2; clone_size: few; d_call: TRBD1; v_call: TRBV27; cdr3_aa: CASSSPGQGWTGELFF; cdr3_nt: TGTGCCAGCAGTTCGCCTGGACAGGGTTGGACCGGGGAGCTGTTTTTT
j_call: TRBJ2-7; clone_size: many; d_call: NA; v_call: TRBV6-6; cdr3_aa: CASSSGRVYEQYF; cdr3_nt: TGTGCCAGCAGCTCAGGGAGAGTATACGAGCAGTACTTC
j_call: TRBJ1-2; clone_size: few; d_call: TRBD1; v_call: TRBV5-6; cdr3_aa: CASSSKWTGLYYGYTF; cdr3_nt: TGTGCCAGCAGCTCGAAATGGACAGGACTTTACTATGGCTACACCTTC
j_call: TRBJ2-5; clone_size: NA; d_call: TRBD2; v_call: TRBV20-1; cdr3_aa: CSARKGLAGVGGETQYF; cdr3_nt: TGCAGTGCTAGGAAGGGACTAGCGGGAGTTGGAGGAGAGACCCAGTACTTC
j_call: TRBJ2-1; clone_size: many; d_call: NA; v_call: TRBV7-2; cdr3_aa: CASSPDGGTYNEQFF; cdr3_nt: TGTGCCAGCAGCCCAGATGGCGGCACCTACAATGAGCAGTTCTTC
j_call: TRBJ2-3; clone_size: many; d_call: TRBD2; v_call: TRBV5-4; cdr3_aa: CASSLDGRAITDTQYF; cdr3_nt: TGTGCCAGCAGCTTGGACGGGAGGGCCATCACGGATACGCAGTATTTT
j_call: TRBJ2-2; clone_size: many; d_call: NA; v_call: TRBV28; cdr3_aa: CASTDSNTGELFF; cdr3_nt: TGTGCCAGCACGGACTCGAACACCGGGGAGCTGTTTTTT
j_call: TRBJ2-2; clone_size: NA; d_call: NA; v_call: TRBV2; cdr3_aa: CASSEMALLNTGELFF; cdr3_nt: TGTGCCAGCAGTGAAATGGCACTATTGAACACCGGGGAGCTGTTTTTT
j_call: TRBJ2-3; clone_size: few; d_call: TRBD2; v_call: TRBV5-1; cdr3_aa: CASSLTSDKADTQYF; cdr3_nt: TGCGCCAGCAGCTTAACTAGCGATAAGGCAGATACGCAGTATTTT
j_call: TRBJ2-5; clone_size: few; d_call: NA; v_call: TRBV25-1; cdr3_aa: CASSGGVGSTKETQYF; cdr3_nt: TGTGCCAGCAGTGGTGGGGTGGGCAGTACGAAAGAGACCCAGTACTTC
j_call: TRBJ2-3; clone_size: NA; d_call: NA; v_call: TRBV9; cdr3_aa: CASSVAGWGTDTQYF; cdr3_nt: TGTGCCAGCAGCGTAGCGGGATGGGGCACAGATACGCAGTATTTT
j_call: TRBJ2-1; clone_size: NA; d_call: NA; v_call: TRBV5-4; cdr3_aa: CASSFSGRYSGSSYNEQFF; cdr3_nt: TGTGCCAGCAGCTTTTCAGGGAGATATAGCGGTTCGTCCTACAATGAGCAGTTCTTC
j_call: TRBJ2-1; clone_size: NA; d_call: TRBD2; v_call: TRBV13; cdr3_aa: CASSLGIAGAHEQFF; cdr3_nt: TGTGCCAGCAGCTTAGGGATAGCGGGAGCTCATGAGCAGTTCTTC
j_call: TRBJ1-5; clone_size: many; d_call: TRBD1; v_call: TRBV29-1; cdr3_aa: CSVETTGGSNQPQHF; cdr3_nt: TGCAGCGTCGAAACCACAGGGGGGTCTAATCAGCCCCAGCATTTT
j_call: TRBJ2-1; clone_size: NA; d_call: NA; v_call: TRBV7-2; cdr3_aa: CASSSSRGRAGNEQFF; cdr3_nt: TGTGCCAGCAGCTCCTCAAGGGGGAGGGCGGGCAATGAGCAGTTCTTC
j_call: TRBJ2-2; clone_size: many; d_call: TRBD2; v_call: TRBV4-2; cdr3_aa: CASSQAQREVTGELFF; cdr3_nt: TGTGCCAGCAGCCAAGCTCAGCGGGAGGTCACCGGGGAGCTGTTTTTT
j_call: TRBJ2-3; clone_size: NA; d_call: TRBD2; v_call: TRBV7-2; cdr3_aa: CASSSRTSSVTQYF; cdr3_nt: TGTGCCAGCAGCTCTCGGACTAGTTCAGTTACGCAGTATTTT
j_call: TRBJ2-5; clone_size: NA; d_call: NA; v_call: TRBV12-3/TRBV12-4; cdr3_aa: CASSSYRGGGFSETQYF; cdr3_nt: TGTGCCAGCAGTTCATACAGGGGCGGGGGTTTTTCGGAGACCCAGTACTTC
j_call: TRBJ2-3; clone_size: few; d_call: TRBD1; v_call: TRBV4-2; cdr3_aa: CASSQDSQGAGPTDTQYF; cdr3_nt: TGTGCCAGCAGCCAAGATTCGCAGGGGGCGGGTCCCACAGATACGCAGTATTTT
j_call: TRBJ2-7; clone_size: NA; d_call: NA; v_call: TRBV6-2/TRBV6-3; cdr3_aa: CASSYRAGDAYEQYF; cdr3_nt: TGTGCCAGCAGTTACCGGGCAGGCGATGCCTACGAGCAGTACTTC
j_call: TRBJ2-1; clone_size: NA; d_call: TRBD2; v_call: TRBV20-1; cdr3_aa: CSATTSGGALRNEQFF; cdr3_nt: TGCAGTGCAACGACTAGCGGGGGGGCTCTACGTAATGAGCAGTTCTTC
j_call: TRBJ2-1; clone_size: many; d_call: TRBD2; v_call: TRBV7-9; cdr3_aa: CASSSSASGTINEQFF; cdr3_nt: TGTGCCAGCAGCTCAAGCGCCAGCGGGACGATCAATGAGCAGTTCTTC
j_call: TRBJ2-7; clone_size: NA; d_call: TRBD1; v_call: TRBV6-1; cdr3_aa: CASSGQGEQYF; cdr3_nt: TGTGCCAGCAGTGGACAGGGCGAGCAGTACTTC
j_call: TRBJ2-1; clone_size: NA; d_call: NA; v_call: TRBV20-1; cdr3_aa: CSAEGGGNEQFF; cdr3_nt: TGCAGTGCAGAGGGGGGGGGCAATGAGCAGTTCTTC
j_call: TRBJ2-2; clone_size: many; d_call: TRBD1; v_call: TRBV5-4; cdr3_aa: CASSLSGGESFTGELFF; cdr3_nt: TGTGCCAGCAGCTTGTCAGGGGGAGAATCCTTCACCGGGGAGCTGTTTTTT
j_call: TRBJ1-1; clone_size: NA; d_call: TRBD1; v_call: TRBV7-7; cdr3_aa: CASSPADQGADEAFF; cdr3_nt: TGTGCTAGCAGCCCGGCGGACCAGGGGGCGGATGAAGCTTTCTTT